What follows are 7 T cell receptor beta chains derived from one specimen sequenced in a study of blood T cell repertoires in COVID-19. Method: immunoSEQ multiplex PCR; TCRdb's copy keeps in-frame clones and lacks some. The sample holds about 140,000 clones, 80% seen once. Sequencing was performed on peripheral blood. All receptors come from a woman aged 45-60 years with acute or convalescent COVID-19.

The chain links TRBV19 to TRBJ1-5; 12 bases agree with TRBD1. V shed 7 bases, J shed 7 bases, and the junction held 8 bases outside the gene matches. Germline CDR1 reads LNHDA; CDR2 reads SQIVND (reference sequence). This CDR3 is built from 15 residues. This chain's CDR3 is CASIPGQGAGQPQHF. The CDR3 DNA sequence: TGTGCCAGTATACCGGGACAGGGGGCAGGACAGCCCCAGCATTTT.

The chain combines TRBV6-5 with TRBJ1-1; D is unresolved. V lost 4 bases and J lost 7, with 13 bases in between. Looked up from germline, CDR1 is MNHEY and CDR2 is SVGAGI. This CDR3 has 13 amino acids. CDR3 residues: CASSSLGLNEAFF. In DNA, the CDR3 is TGTGCCAGCAGTTCTCTCGGACTAAATGAAGCTTTCTTT.

V usage is TRBV2 and J usage is TRBJ1-1; tentatively, D is TRBD1 (5 bases). CDR3 length: 15 amino acids. The V gene's germline CDR1 is SNHLY and CDR2 FYNNEI. Trimming took off 2 bases at V and 0 bases at J, with 10 bases between the two ends. Here the CDR3 DNA reads TGTGCCAGCAGTGAACAGGGCAGTATGAACACTGAAGCTTTCTTT. It specifies CASSEQGSMNTEAFF.

The chain recombines TRBV4-2 with TRBJ1-6, with TRBD1 identical over 9 bases. The junction had 4 bases not matched to a gene; V was cut back by 6 bases and J by 10 bases. The germline V gene encodes CDR1 LGHNA and CDR2 YNFKEQ. CDR3 length: 13 residues. The CDR3 sequence is CASRGQGWSPLHF. DNA of the CDR3: TGTGCCAGCAGAGGACAGGGGTGGTCACCCCTCCACTTT.

The chain is built from TRBV19 and TRBJ1-5; maybe TRBD1 (5 bases). V shed 3 bases and J shed 0 bases, with 9 bases lying between them. Germline lookup yields CDR1 LNHDA and CDR2 SQIVND (reference sequence). This CDR3 spans 15 amino acids. In nucleotides, the CDR3 is TGTGCCAGTAGTATCGAAGACAGTAGCAATCAGCCCCAGCATTTT. It encodes CASSIEDSSNQPQHF.

The CDR3 sequence: CASSDTLSGNTIYF. Here the CDR3 DNA reads TGTGCCAGCAGTGATACTCTCTCTGGAAACACCATATATTTT. The J gene is TRBJ1-3, the V gene TRBV27; D not resolved. From germline, CDR1 is MNHEY and CDR2 SMNVEV (reference sequence). This CDR3 is built from 14 residues. Between the trimmed V and J ends, which lost 5 bases and 0 bases, there was a span of 8 bases.

The chain links TRBV2 to TRBJ2-7, with a possible D match to TRBD2 (5 bases). The ends were cut back, 4 bases at V and 1 base at J, with 11 bases in the middle. The length of the CDR3 is 14 residues. Looked up from germline, CDR1 is SNHLY and CDR2 is FYNNEI. As DNA, the CDR3 is TGTGCCAGCAGTGCTCAGCGGCGTTCCTACGAGCAGTACTTC. Translation: CASSAQRRSYEQYF.